The 14 T cell receptor beta chains below come from one sample, sequenced in a study of cytomegalovirus exposure and HLA in healthy donors (dated by TCRdb to 2017 to 2019). Libraries were built with the immunoSEQ multiplex PCR assay. For the multiplex PCR, a mixture combining 60 forward primers for TCR Vbeta segments and 13 reverse primers for TCR Jbeta segments was used. TCRdb carries this immuneACCESS record with in-frame sequences only. Its versions omit some clonotypes, under half of them owing to an unresolved V gene in the studies checked, with the rest unexplained. The sample yields about 140,000 clones; just under 90% were counted once. Under 6.5% of the sample is held by the ten biggest clonotypes. Sequenced sample: PBMCs. These receptors were obtained from a woman between 25 and 40 years old in good health and CMV-seronegative.

Only one count was recorded for this clone. This chain uses TRBV27 with TRBJ2-2; 7 bases fit TRBD2. The V gene end was trimmed by 0 bases and the J gene end by 4 bases; junction bases not matched to a gene: 5. Per the germline V gene, CDR1 is MNHEY and CDR2 is SMNVEV (reference sequence). The CDR3 sequence is 16 residues long. CDR3 DNA: TGTGCCAGCAGTTTATCGGGGAGGGGCTTCACCGGGGAGCTGTTTTTT. It encodes CASSLSGRGFTGELFF.

This rearrangement joins TRBV28 to TRBJ1-5, with 7 bases aligning to TRBD1. The CDR3 contains 14 residues. Trimming removed 2 bases from V and 4 bases from J; junction bases left unmatched: 2. Germline lookup yields CDR1 MDHEN and CDR2 SYDVKM. This chain's CDR3 is CASSLLDRNQPQHF. As DNA, the CDR3 is TGTGCCAGCAGTTTACTGGACAGGAATCAGCCCCAGCATTTT.

The rearrangement joins TRBV21-1 to TRBJ1-1. TRBV21-1 is shown as a pseudogene. The CDR3 is made up of 15 amino acids. The chain's CDR3 is CASSKIPRGGTEAFF. The DNA for the CDR3 is TGTGCCAGCAGCAAGATCCCCCGGGGGGGCACTGAAGCTTTCTTT.

J is TRBJ2-2 and V is TRBV7-9, with a possible D match to TRBD1 (5 bases). The CDR3 is made up of 14 amino acids. V lost 3 bases and J lost 6, with 11 bases in between. Germline V lookup: CDR1 SEHNR, CDR2 FQNEAQ (reference sequence). The DNA of the CDR3 is TGTGCCAGCAGCTTTACAGGCGCGTCCGGGGAGCTGTTTTTT. Its translation: CASSFTGASGELFF.

The chain combines TRBV7-8 with TRBJ1-5; weak D call: TRBD1 (5 bases). This CDR3 is built from 16 residues. Trimming took 5 bases from V and 3 from J, leaving 17 bases between them. Germline lookup yields CDR1 SGHVS and CDR2 FQNEAQ. This chain's CDR3 is CASSAWRGRTNQPQHF. DNA of the CDR3: TGTGCCAGCAGCGCCTGGCGGGGGAGGACCAATCAGCCCCAGCATTTT.

The rearrangement uses TRBV30 and TRBJ2-2; 14 bases align to TRBD2. This CDR3 contains 18 residues. Germline CDR1 reads GTSNPN; CDR2 reads SVGIG (reference sequence). J gave up 7 bases and V 3 bases, and 13 bases lay outside the gene matches. CDR3 amino acids: CAWRRLAGGPRRIGELFF. CDR3 DNA: TGTGCCTGGAGACGACTAGCGGGAGGGCCTAGAAGGATCGGGGAGCTGTTTTTT.

The CDR3 sequence is CASSLLAGGLGELFF. The DNA of the CDR3 is TGTGCCAGCAGCCTCTTAGCGGGAGGCCTCGGGGAGCTGTTTTTT. The chain has TRBV6-5 and TRBJ2-2, with TRBD2 matching over 10 bases. The CDR3 extends over 15 amino acids. The V and J ends lost 6 bases and 7 bases, in that order; junction bases with no gene match: 8. In germline, CDR1 is MNHEY, CDR2 SVGAGI.

The chain couples TRBV5-1 to TRBJ2-7; D unclear. This CDR3 is built from 15 residues. CDR1 and CDR2 (germline): SGHRS, YFSETQ. Trimming cost V 0 bases and J 2 bases, with 12 bases left between them. The CDR3 protein is CASSLDARRTYEQYF. In nucleotides, the CDR3 is TGCGCCAGCAGCTTGGATGCCAGGCGTACCTACGAGCAGTACTTC.

The chain uses TRBV28 and TRBJ2-7; tentatively, D is TRBD1 (5 bases). V lost 6 bases to trimming and J lost 4 bases, with 16 bases between them. The CDR3 is 14 residues long. CDR1 is MDHEN, CDR2 SYDVKM, per germline. CDR3 bases: TGTGCCAGCAGCCCGTCCGGTGGGGCATACGAGCAGTACTTC. Translating gives CASSPSGGAYEQYF.

This clone has just one count. The chain carries TRBV11-2 and TRBJ1-1; TRBD1 is a possible D gene (5 bases). This CDR3 is 13 amino acids long. The V end was cut by 4 bases, the J end by 8 bases, with 14 bases between. From germline, CDR1 is SGHAT and CDR2 FQNNGV. CDR3 DNA: TGTGCCAGCAGCTGGGGGGGTCAAGGGGAAGCTTTCTTT. Its translation: CASSWGGQGEAFF.

The chain recombines TRBV18 with TRBJ1-5; tentative D call: TRBD1 (5 bases). The CDR3 length is 14 residues. Trimming stripped 3 bases from V and 5 bases from J, with 11 bases between. The germline V gene encodes CDR1 KGHSH and CDR2 LQKENI. The CDR3 is CASSPSGSDQPQHF. The CDR3 nucleotides read TGTGCCAGCTCACCTTCAGGGTCGGATCAGCCCCAGCATTTT.

The chain has TRBV5-1 and TRBJ2-1, with a possible D match to TRBD1 (6 bases). CDR1 and CDR2 from the germline V gene are SGHRS and YFSETQ. CDR3 length equals 13 residues. Trimming cost V 5 bases and J 8 bases, with 14 bases left between them. CDR3 in DNA: TGCGCCAGCAGACCCAGGGGTCGGGATGAGCAGTTCTTC. Translating it yields CASRPRGRDEQFF. Based on the CDR3 plus reference TRBV5-1 and TRBJ2-1, the full variable domain is KAGVTQTPRYLIKTRGQQVTLSCSPISGHRSVSWYQQTPGQGLQFLFEYFSETQRNKGNFPGRFSGRQFSNSRSEMNVSTLELGDSALYLCASRPRGRDEQFFGPGTRLTVL.

This chain links TRBV6-5 with TRBJ1-2, with 10 bases lining up with TRBD1. V lost 6 bases to trimming and J lost 7 bases; unmatched junction nucleotides: 11. Germline loops: CDR1 MNHEY, CDR2 SVGAGI. The CDR3 consists of 15 residues. CDR3 sequence reads: CASSPRSTGGGGYTF. CDR3 nucleotides: TGTGCCAGCAGCCCCCGGTCGACAGGGGGCGGTGGCTACACCTTC.

This chain uses TRBV7-2 with TRBJ1-5; perhaps TRBD1 as D (5 bases). CDR3 size: 14 residues. V was cut by 5 bases and J by 7 bases, with 15 bases left in between. Germline CDR1 and CDR2: SGHTA and FQGNSA. CDR3: CASSPRQGGQPQHF. The DNA for the CDR3 is TGTGCCAGCAGCCCACGCCAGGGTGGGCAGCCCCAGCATTTT.